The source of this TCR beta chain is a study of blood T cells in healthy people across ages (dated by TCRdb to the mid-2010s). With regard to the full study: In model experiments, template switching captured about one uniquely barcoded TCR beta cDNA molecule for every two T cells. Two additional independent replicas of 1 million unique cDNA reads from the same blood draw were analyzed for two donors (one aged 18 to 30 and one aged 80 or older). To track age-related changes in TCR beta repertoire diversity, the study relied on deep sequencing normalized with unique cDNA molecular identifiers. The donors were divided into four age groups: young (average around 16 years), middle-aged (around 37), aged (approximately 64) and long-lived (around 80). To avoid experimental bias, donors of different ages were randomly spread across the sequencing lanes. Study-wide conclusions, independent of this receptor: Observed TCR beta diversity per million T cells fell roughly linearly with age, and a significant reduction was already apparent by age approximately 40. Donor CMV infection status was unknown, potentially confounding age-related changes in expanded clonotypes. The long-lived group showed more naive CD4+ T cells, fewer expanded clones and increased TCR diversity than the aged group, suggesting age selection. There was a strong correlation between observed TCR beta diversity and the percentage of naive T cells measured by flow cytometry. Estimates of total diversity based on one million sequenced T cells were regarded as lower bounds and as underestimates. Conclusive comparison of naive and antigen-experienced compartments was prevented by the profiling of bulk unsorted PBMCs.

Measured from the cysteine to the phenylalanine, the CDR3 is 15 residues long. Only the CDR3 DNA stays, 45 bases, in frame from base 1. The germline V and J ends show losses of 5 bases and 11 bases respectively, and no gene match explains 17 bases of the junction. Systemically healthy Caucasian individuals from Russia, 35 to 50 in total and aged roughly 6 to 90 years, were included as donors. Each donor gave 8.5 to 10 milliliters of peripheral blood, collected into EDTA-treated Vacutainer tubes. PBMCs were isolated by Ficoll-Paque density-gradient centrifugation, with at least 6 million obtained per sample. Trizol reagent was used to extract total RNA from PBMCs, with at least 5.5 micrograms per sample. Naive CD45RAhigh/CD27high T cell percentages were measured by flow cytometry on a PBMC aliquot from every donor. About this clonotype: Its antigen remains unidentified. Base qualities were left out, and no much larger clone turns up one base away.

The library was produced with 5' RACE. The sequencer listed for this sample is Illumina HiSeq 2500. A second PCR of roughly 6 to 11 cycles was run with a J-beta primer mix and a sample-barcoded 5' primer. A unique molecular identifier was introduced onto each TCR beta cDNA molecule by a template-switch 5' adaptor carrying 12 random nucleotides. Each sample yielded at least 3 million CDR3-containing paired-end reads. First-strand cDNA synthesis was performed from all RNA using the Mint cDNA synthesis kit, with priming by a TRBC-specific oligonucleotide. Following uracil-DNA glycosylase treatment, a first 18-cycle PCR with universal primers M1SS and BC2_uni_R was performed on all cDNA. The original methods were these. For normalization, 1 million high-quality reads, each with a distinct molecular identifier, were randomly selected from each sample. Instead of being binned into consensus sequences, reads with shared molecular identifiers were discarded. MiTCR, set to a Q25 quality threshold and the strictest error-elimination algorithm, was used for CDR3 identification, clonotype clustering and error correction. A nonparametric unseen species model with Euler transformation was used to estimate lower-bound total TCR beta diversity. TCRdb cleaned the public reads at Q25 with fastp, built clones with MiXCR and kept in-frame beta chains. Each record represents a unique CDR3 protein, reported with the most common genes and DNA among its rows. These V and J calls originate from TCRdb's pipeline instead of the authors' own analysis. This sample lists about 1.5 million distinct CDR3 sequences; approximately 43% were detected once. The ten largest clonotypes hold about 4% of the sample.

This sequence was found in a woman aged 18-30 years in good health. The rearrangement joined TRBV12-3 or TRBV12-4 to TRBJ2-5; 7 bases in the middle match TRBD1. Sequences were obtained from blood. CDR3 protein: CASSTGQYAYNEQYF. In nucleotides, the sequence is TGTGCCAGCAGTACGGGACAGTACGCGTACAATGAGCAGTACTTC.